The 14 T cell receptor beta chains presented below share a single source sample, sequenced in a study of T cells in Graves' hyperthyroidism and ophthalmopathy. What was amplified from RNA transcripts were TCR beta CDR3 regions. HTBI primers were used for first-round RT-PCR of the TCR CDR3. TCRdb fed the multiplex PCR reads into MiXCR, producing one record per CDR3 protein. The sample shows hundreds of thousands of distinct CDR3 sequences, approximately 15% of them seen only once. The sample consisted of blood. The receptors here all came from a woman between 18 and 30 years old with Graves' hyperthyroidism.

This clonotype is a singleton in its sample. This could be a read error, since a much larger clone is one nucleotide away. The chain uses TRBV4-2 and TRBJ2-3; D possibly corresponds to TRBD1 (7 bases). CDR1 and CDR2 from the germline V gene are LGHNA and YNFKEQ. The CDR3 has 17 amino acids. The DNA for the CDR3 is TGTGCCAGCAGCCCCCCGACTAGGGGGCGCATCACAGATACGCGGTATTTT. Protein product: CASSPPTRGRITDTRYF.

V gene TRBV27 combines with J gene TRBJ1-2, with D possibly being TRBD1 (6 bases). The CDR3 totals 15 residues. V lost 2 bases to trimming and J lost 5 bases, with 15 bases between them. Looked up from germline, CDR1 is MNHEY and CDR2 is SMNVEV (reference sequence). CDR3 in amino acids: CASSLTATGLYGYTF. CDR3 sequence (DNA): TGTGCCAGCAGTTTAACCGCGACAGGACTTTATGGCTACACCTTC.

There are many counts of this clonotype. The chain couples TRBV7-2 to TRBJ1-1, with D hard to call. Germline CDR1 is SGHTA and CDR2 is FQGNSA. The length of the CDR3 is 13 residues. The V and J ends lost 1 base and 11 bases respectively, with 14 bases between them. In DNA form, the CDR3 reads TGTGCCAGCAGCTTAGTTGGCCCCATCGGCGCTTTCTTT. Translated: CASSLVGPIGAFF.

This clonotype was seen repeatedly, ten times or more. This chain links TRBV20-1 with TRBJ2-1; unclear D gene. The CDR3 has 11 residues. V dropped 7 bases and J dropped 8 bases, with 12 bases sitting between them. The V gene's germline CDR1 is DFQATT and CDR2 SNEGSKA (reference sequence). In DNA form, the CDR3 reads TGCAGTGGCGTTAGACGCGATGAGCAGTTCTTC. It specifies CSGVRRDEQFF.

This clonotype was counted ten times or more. The genes are TRBV13 and TRBJ2-7; D remains ambiguous. The CDR3 length is 15 residues. CDR1 is PRHDT and CDR2 is FYEKMQ in the germline V gene (reference sequence). Trimming pared 6 bases from V and 0 bases from J, leaving 15 bases between. The CDR3, as DNA: TGTGCCAGCAGACGGGCGGCCGTCGACTCCTACGAGCAGTACTTC. Translation gives CASRRAAVDSYEQYF. Drawing the rest from reference TRBV13 and TRBJ2-7, the complete variable domain is AAGVIQSPRHLIKEKRETATLKCYPIPRHDTVYWYQQGPGQDPQFLISFYEKMQSDKGSIPDRFSAQQFSDYHSELNMSSLELGDSALYFCASRRAAVDSYEQYFGPGTRLTVT.

This clonotype was seen ten or more times. The CDR3, as DNA: TGTGCCAGCAGTCCCAGGGGGACTAGTTCCTACAATGAGCAGTTCTTC. Residues: CASSPRGTSSYNEQFF. The chain uses TRBV6-1 and TRBJ2-1; maybe TRBD2 (8 bases). The CDR3 runs to 16 residues. Deletions cut 5 bases from V and 1 base from J, with 15 bases between. Looked up from germline, CDR1 is MNHNS and CDR2 is SASEGT.

This chain links TRBV7-2 with TRBJ2-3; possible D gene TRBD1, 5 bases. Trimming removed 1 base from V and 6 bases from J, with 20 bases in between. The CDR3 is 17 residues long. Germline-derived CDR1 and CDR2 are SGHTA and FQGNSA. The CDR3 loop reads CASSLVTGGVAPDTQYF. CDR3 sequence (DNA): TGTGCCAGCAGCTTAGTCACAGGTGGGGTAGCCCCCGATACGCAGTATTTT.

This clonotype was detected only once. The rearrangement joins TRBV20-1 to TRBJ2-5; 9 bases fit TRBD2. The germline CDR1 and CDR2 sequences are DFQATT and SNEGSKA (reference sequence). V was pared by 5 bases and J by 5 bases, with 6 bases of the junction left unmatched. The CDR3 has 13 amino acids. The CDR3 DNA sequence: TGCAGTGCTCGACCTAGCGGGATGGAGACCCAGTACTTC. As protein: CSARPSGMETQYF.

This clonotype showed up just a few times. The chain combines TRBV27 with TRBJ1-5, with D perhaps matching TRBD1 (5 bases). Germline V gene lookup returns CDR1 MNHEY and CDR2 SMNVEV (reference sequence). The V and J ends lost 1 base and 1 base respectively, with 8 bases between them. This CDR3 has 15 residues. Written as DNA, the CDR3 is TGTGCCAGCAGTTTATATGGGGACAGCAATCAGCCCCAGCATTTT. Protein product: CASSLYGDSNQPQHF.

J is TRBJ2-3 and V is TRBV5-1; TRBD1 matches at 8 bases. Trimming removed 0 bases from V and 6 bases from J; junction bases left unmatched: 9. This CDR3 region has 16 residues. The germline V gene encodes CDR1 SGHRS and CDR2 YFSETQ. The chain's CDR3 is CASSLAPGGSGDTQYF. The CDR3 nucleotides are TGCGCCAGCAGCTTGGCTCCAGGGGGCTCGGGGGATACGCAGTATTTT.

This clonotype occurred a few times. The junction does not match germline at one end; this may be a read error. J is TRBJ2-2 and V is TRBV2, with D maybe TRBD2 (5 bases). The CDR3 covers 15 residues. In germline, CDR1 is SNHLY, CDR2 FYNNEI. The CDR3 coding sequence is TGTGCCAGCAGTGAGGGCACCCTGAACACCGGGGAGCCGTTTTTT. Translation gives CASSEGTLNTGEPFF. The variable domain in full, completed from reference TRBV2 and TRBJ2-2, reads EPEVTQTPSHQVTQMGQEVILRCVPISNHLYFYWYRQILGQKVEFLVSFYNNEISEKSEIFDDQFSVERPDGSNFTLKIRSTKLEDSAMYFCASSEGTLNTGEPFFGEGSRLTVL.

At least ten counts were recorded for this clonotype. V gene TRBV28 combines with J gene TRBJ2-1; 9 bases are shared with TRBD2. V gave up 6 bases and J gave up 10 bases; unmatched junction bases: 16. The length of the CDR3 is 16 residues. The germline V gene has CDR1 MDHEN and CDR2 SYDVKM. The CDR3 coding sequence is TGTGCCAGCAGCCCCTACCTCCTTAGCGGGAGCTGGGAGCAGTTCTTC. Translation gives CASSPYLLSGSWEQFF. The complete variable domain, with remaining parts taken from reference TRBV28 and TRBJ2-1, reads DVKVTQSSRYLVKRTGEKVFLECVQDMDHENMFWYRQDPGLGLRLIYFSYDVKMKEKGDIPEGYSVSREKKERFSLILESASTNQTSMYLCASSPYLLSGSWEQFFGPGTRLTVL.

There are many counts of this clonotype. The chain is built from TRBV27 and TRBJ2-3, with D possibly being TRBD2 (6 bases). The V and J ends lost 3 bases and 4 bases respectively, with 14 bases between them. From germline, CDR1 is MNHEY and CDR2 SMNVEV (reference sequence). The CDR3 sequence is 15 residues long. CDR3 in amino acids: CASSLEASEADTQYF. Written as DNA, the CDR3 is TGTGCCAGCAGTTTGGAGGCTAGCGAGGCAGATACGCAGTATTTT.

This clonotype has just a few counts. The CDR3 DNA reads TGCGCCAGCAGCCCGGGACAGTTTTCACAAGAGACCCAGTACTTC. It encodes CASSPGQFSQETQYF. The rearrangement links TRBV4-3 to TRBJ2-5; the match to TRBD1 covers 7 bases. Germline values: CDR1 LGHNA, CDR2 YSLEER. CDR3 length: 15 residues. V gave up 4 bases and J gave up 2 bases; unmatched junction bases: 7.